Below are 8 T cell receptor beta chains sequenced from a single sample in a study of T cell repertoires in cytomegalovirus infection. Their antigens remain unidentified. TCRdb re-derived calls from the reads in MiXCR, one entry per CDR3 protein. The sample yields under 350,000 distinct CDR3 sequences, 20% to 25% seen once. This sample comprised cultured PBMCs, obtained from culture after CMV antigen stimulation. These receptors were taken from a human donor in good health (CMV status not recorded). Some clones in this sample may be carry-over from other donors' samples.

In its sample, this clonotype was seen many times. DNA for the CDR3: TGTGCCAGTAGTAGACAGGGCAACATTCAGTACTTC. Translated, it gives CASSRQGNIQYF. This chain connects TRBV19 to TRBJ2-4, with 7 bases matching TRBD1. Germline values: CDR1 LNHDA, CDR2 SQIVND (reference sequence). The junction had 1 base not matched to a gene; V was cut back by 4 bases and J by 7 bases. The CDR3 totals 12 residues.

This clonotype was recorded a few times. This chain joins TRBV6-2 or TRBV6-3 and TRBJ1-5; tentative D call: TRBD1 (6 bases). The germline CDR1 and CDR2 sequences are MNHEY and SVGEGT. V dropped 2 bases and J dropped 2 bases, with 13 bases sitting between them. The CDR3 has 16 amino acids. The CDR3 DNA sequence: TGTGCCAGCAGTTACCCCACCCCAGGGGGCAATCAGCCCCAGCATTTT. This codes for CASSYPTPGGNQPQHF.

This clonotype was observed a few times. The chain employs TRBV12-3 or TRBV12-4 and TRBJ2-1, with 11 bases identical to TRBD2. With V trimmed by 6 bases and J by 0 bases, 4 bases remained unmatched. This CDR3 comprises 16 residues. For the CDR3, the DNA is TGTGCCAGCAGCACAACTAGCGGGAGCTCCTACAATGAGCAGTTCTTC. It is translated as CASSTTSGSSYNEQFF.

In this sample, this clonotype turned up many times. The CDR3 sequence: CASSFLGTADYGYTF. The CDR3 DNA sequence: TGTGCCAGCAGCTTTTTAGGGACAGCGGACTATGGCTACACCTTC. The chain has TRBV7-2 and TRBJ1-2, with 7 nucleotides matching TRBD1. This CDR3 region has 15 residues. The germline V gene has CDR1 SGHTA and CDR2 FQGNSA. The ends lost 3 bases at V and 3 bases at J; junction bases unmatched: 7.

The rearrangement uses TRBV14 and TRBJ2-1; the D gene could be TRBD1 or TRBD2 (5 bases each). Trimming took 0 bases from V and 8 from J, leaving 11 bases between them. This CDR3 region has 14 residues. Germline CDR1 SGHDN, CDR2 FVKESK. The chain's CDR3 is CASSQEVGPDEQFF. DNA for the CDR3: TGTGCCAGCAGCCAAGAGGTGGGACCCGATGAGCAGTTCTTC.

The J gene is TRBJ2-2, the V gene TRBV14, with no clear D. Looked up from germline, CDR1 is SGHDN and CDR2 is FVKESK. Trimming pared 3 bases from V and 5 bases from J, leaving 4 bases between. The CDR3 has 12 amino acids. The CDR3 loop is CASSQETGELFF. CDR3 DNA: TGTGCCAGCAGCCAGGAAACCGGGGAGCTGTTTTTT. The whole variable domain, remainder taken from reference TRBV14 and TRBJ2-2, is EAGVTQFPSHSVIEKGQTVTLRCDPISGHDNLYWYRRVMGKEIKFLLHFVKESKQDESGMPNNRFLAERTGGTYSTLKVQPAELEDSGVYFCASSQETGELFFGEGSRLTVL.

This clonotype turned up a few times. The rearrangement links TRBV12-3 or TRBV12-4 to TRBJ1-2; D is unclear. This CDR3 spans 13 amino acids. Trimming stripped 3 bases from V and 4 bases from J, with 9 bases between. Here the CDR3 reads CASSFQPGYGYTF. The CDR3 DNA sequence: TGTGCCAGCAGTTTTCAGCCGGGCTATGGCTACACCTTC.

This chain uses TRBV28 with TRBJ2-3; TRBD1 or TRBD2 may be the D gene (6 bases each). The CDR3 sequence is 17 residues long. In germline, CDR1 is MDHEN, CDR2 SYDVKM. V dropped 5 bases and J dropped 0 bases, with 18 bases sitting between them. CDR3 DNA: TGTGCCAGCAGTCCTCCCCGGAGGGGGGTGAGCACAGATACGCAGTATTTT. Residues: CASSPPRRGVSTDTQYF.